A selection of T cell receptor beta chains follows, all from one sample in a study of shared clonotypes between healthy human individuals. Using immunoSEQ multiplex PCR, the repertoire was profiled, and TCRdb retains in-frame clones only, with some absent. The repertoire holds 1 million to 1.2 million clones, roughly 77% seen once, with 0.7% to 0.95% in the top ten. Sequencing was done on a sample of memory CD4+ T cells from PBMCs. The receptors stem from a man aged 18 to 35 in good health. Some clones in this sample may be carry-over from other donors' samples. The CDR3 runs from the conserved cysteine through the conserved F or W. The D gene is left open where the match is weak. The size of a clone is reported for some rows only, either as once, few or many, or as a class for expanded clones.

>TRBJ1-3|once|-|TRBV6-5|13
CASSYSFGNTIYF
TGTGCCAGCAGTTACTCGTTTGGAAACACCATATATTTT
>TRBJ1-2|-|-|TRBV5-5|15
CASSLTRDPYYGYTF
TGTGCCAGCAGCTTAACCCGGGACCCCTACTATGGCTACACCTTC
>TRBJ1-5|-|-|TRBV5-1|15
CASSLDGGKWQPQHF
TGCGCCAGCAGCTTGGACGGGGGTAAGTGGCAGCCCCAGCATTTT
>TRBJ1-1|-|-|TRBV14|11
CASSQWGEAFF
TGTGCCAGCAGCCAATGGGGGGAAGCTTTCTTT
>TRBJ2-1|-|TRBD2|TRBV5-1|16
CASSKPGLAGVDEQFF
TGCGCCAGCAGCAAACCGGGACTAGCGGGAGTGGATGAGCAGTTCTTC
>TRBJ2-2|-|-|TRBV4-2|15
CASSQDDGGVVELFF
TGTGCCAGCAGCCAAGATGATGGGGGAGTTGTGGAGCTGTTTTTT
>TRBJ1-4|-|-|TRBV4-3|14
CASSQGPTNEKLFF
TGCGCCAGCAGCCAAGGACCAACTAATGAAAAACTGTTTTTT
>TRBJ2-1|few|-|TRBV2|14
CASRGMASYNEQFF
TGTGCCAGCAGGGGGATGGCCTCCTACAATGAGCAGTTCTTC
>TRBJ1-1|few|-|TRBV18|15
CASSPITAENTEAFF
TGTGCCAGCTCACCAATTACAGCCGAGAACACTGAAGCTTTCTTT
>TRBJ2-5|-|-|TRBV19|13
CASSMSLQETQYF
TGTGCCAGTAGTATGTCTCTACAAGAGACCCAGTACTTC
>TRBJ1-2|-|-|TRBV30|14
CAWSVGQGLQGYTF
TGTGCCTGGAGTGTCGGGCAGGGCCTACAAGGCTACACCTTC
>TRBJ2-2|-|-|TRBV9|14
CASSAHSGTGELFF
TGTGCCAGCAGCGCCCATTCGGGAACCGGGGAGCTGTTTTTT
>TRBJ2-5|-|TRBD1|TRBV27|14
CASSHGQGAETQYF
TGTGCCAGCAGTCATGGTCAGGGGGCGGAGACCCAGTACTTC
>TRBJ2-7|-|TRBD1|TRBV5-1|16
CASSLTQGAPPYEQYF
TGCGCCAGCAGCTTGACCCAGGGGGCGCCCCCCTACGAGCAGTACTTC
>TRBJ2-5|-|TRBD2|TRBV7-9|16
CASSPGLAGGGETQYF
TGTGCCAGCAGCCCCGGACTAGCGGGAGGCGGGGAGACCCAGTACTTC
>TRBJ1-2|-|-|TRBV28|13
CASSLSRDYGYTF
TGTGCCAGCAGTTTATCCAGGGACTATGGCTACACCTTC
>TRBJ2-7|-|-|TRBV10-3|14
CAIRPWSDGYEQYF
TGTGCCATCAGGCCTTGGAGCGACGGATACGAGCAGTACTTC
>TRBJ1-2|once|-|TRBV19|16
CASTPVRGERAYGYTF
TGTGCCAGTACTCCCGTGCGGGGGGAGAGGGCCTATGGCTACACCTTC
>TRBJ1-3|-|TRBD1|TRBV5-1|15
CASSSATGAGNTIYF
TGCGCCAGCAGCTCGGCGACAGGGGCTGGAAACACCATATATTTT
>TRBJ2-7|-|-|TRBV5-6|16
CASSLGRGRSHYEQYF
TGTGCCAGCAGCTTGGGCCGGGGCCGGAGCCACTACGAGCAGTACTTC
>TRBJ2-7|-|-|TRBV20-1|11
CSARELYEQYF
TGCAGTGCTAGGGAGCTCTACGAGCAGTACTTC
>TRBJ2-6|many|-|TRBV14|14
CASSQEWGANVLTF
TGTGCCAGCAGCCAAGAATGGGGGGCCAACGTCCTGACTTTC